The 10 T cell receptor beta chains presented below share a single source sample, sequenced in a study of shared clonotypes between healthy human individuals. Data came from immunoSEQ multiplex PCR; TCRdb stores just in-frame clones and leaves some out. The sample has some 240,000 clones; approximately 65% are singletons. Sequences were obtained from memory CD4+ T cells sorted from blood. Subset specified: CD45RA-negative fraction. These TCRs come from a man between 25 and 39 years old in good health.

CDR3 sequence reads: CASSLTGQGQETQYF. CDR3 nucleotide sequence: TGCGCCAGCAGCTTGACGGGCCAAGGGCAAGAGACCCAGTACTTC. J is TRBJ2-5 and V is TRBV5-1; D gene uncertain. This CDR3 is 15 amino acids long. Germline-derived CDR1 and CDR2 are SGHRS and YFSETQ. The ends were cut back, 1 base at V and 2 bases at J, with 12 bases in the middle.

Here the CDR3 DNA reads TGTGCCACCCGTAGCGGGAACTCCTACGAGCAGTACTTC. This translates into CATRSGNSYEQYF. V is TRBV6-1 and J is TRBJ2-7; 8 nucleotides line up with TRBD2. This CDR3 region has 13 residues. Trimming at V came to 10 bases and at J to 0 bases, leaving 5 bases not matched to a gene. Germline V gene sequence: CDR1 MNHNS, CDR2 SASEGT.

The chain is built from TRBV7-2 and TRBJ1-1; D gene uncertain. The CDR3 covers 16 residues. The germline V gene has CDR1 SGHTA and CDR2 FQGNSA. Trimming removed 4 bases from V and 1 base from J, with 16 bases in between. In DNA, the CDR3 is TGTGCCAGCAGCTGGGGTTTTCTTTCCGCGAACACTGAAGCTTTCTTT. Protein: CASSWGFLSANTEAFF.

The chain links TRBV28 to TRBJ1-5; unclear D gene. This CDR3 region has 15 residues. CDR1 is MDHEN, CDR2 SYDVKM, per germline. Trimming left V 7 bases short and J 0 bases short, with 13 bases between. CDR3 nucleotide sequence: TGTGCCAGCAAGCGTCTAGGGTATAGCAATCAGCCCCAGCATTTT. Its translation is CASKRLGYSNQPQHF.

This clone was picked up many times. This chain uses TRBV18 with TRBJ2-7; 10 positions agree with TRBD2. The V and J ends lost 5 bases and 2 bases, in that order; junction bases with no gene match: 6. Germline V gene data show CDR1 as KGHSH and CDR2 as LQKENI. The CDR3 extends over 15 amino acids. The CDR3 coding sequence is TGTGCCAGCTCAAGGCCGAGCGGGAGGGCCTACGAGCAGTACTTC. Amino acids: CASSRPSGRAYEQYF.

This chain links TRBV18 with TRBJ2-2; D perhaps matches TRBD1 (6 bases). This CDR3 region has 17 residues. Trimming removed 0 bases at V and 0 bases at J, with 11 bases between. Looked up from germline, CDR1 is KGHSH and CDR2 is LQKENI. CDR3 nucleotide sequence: TGTGCCAGCTCACCACCGGGACAATTGGCGAACACCGGGGAGCTGTTTTTT. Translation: CASSPPGQLANTGELFF.

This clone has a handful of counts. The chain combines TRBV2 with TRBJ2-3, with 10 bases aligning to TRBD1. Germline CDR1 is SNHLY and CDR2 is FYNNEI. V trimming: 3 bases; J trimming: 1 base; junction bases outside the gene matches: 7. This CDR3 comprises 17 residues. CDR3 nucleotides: TGTGCCAGCAGTGAGACCAGGACAGGGGGTGGCACAGATACGCAGTATTTT. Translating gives CASSETRTGGGTDTQYF.

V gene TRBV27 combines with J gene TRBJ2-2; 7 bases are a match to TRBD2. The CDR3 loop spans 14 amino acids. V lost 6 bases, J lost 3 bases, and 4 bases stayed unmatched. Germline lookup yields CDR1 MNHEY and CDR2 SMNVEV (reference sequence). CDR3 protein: CASRTSSDTGELFF. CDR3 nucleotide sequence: TGTGCCAGCAGGACTAGCTCTGACACCGGGGAGCTGTTTTTT.

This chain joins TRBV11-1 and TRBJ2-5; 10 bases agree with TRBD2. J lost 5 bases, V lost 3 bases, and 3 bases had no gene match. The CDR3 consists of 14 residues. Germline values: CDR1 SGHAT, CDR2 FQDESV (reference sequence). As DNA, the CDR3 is TGTGCCAGCAGCTTTATTAGCGGGGGGGAGACCCAGTACTTC. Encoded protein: CASSFISGGETQYF.

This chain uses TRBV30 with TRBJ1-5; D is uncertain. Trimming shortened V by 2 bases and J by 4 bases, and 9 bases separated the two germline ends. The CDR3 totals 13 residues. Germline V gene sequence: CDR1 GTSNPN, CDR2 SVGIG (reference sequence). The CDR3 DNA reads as TGTGCCTGGAGTTTGTCGGCGAATCAGCCCCAGCATTTT. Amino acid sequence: CAWSLSANQPQHF.